The 25 T cell receptor beta chains reported below all come from one sample, sequenced in a study of circulating CD8 cells and anti-PD-1 response in melanoma. Each library started from roughly 16 ng of total RNA using the QIAseq Immune Repertoire TCR panel. MiXCR, run by TCRdb on the reads, gives a single entry per CDR3 protein. The sample records 2,000 or so distinct CDR3 sequences, less than 9.5% being singletons. Live CD3+CD8+TCRalphabeta+ cells were sorted into four subsets by PD-1 and/or TIGIT. Sequences were derived from CD8+ T cells from PBMCs, sampled at baseline or after one month of anti-PD-1 therapy (not recorded which). The receptors stem from a human donor with melanoma.

The table lists this clonotype with a few counts. The chain has TRBV27 and TRBJ2-4, with 12 bases that match TRBD2. CDR1 and CDR2 (germline): MNHEY, SMNVEV (reference sequence). The CDR3 sequence is 16 residues long. V lost 10 bases to trimming and J lost 7 bases; unmatched junction nucleotides: 14. CDR3 residues: CATGTLAGGLGNIQYF. In DNA, the CDR3 is TGTGCCACCGGAACCCTAGCGGGAGGGCTCGGGAACATTCAGTACTTC.

As for this clonotype: This CDR3 is missing its conserved last phenylalanine or tryptophan, likely due to a read error. The chain recombines TRBV28 with TRBJ2-3; D is possibly TRBD2 (6 bases). The germline CDR1 and CDR2 sequences are MDHEN and SYDVKM. CDR3 length: 13 amino acids. V was trimmed by 7 bases and J by 6 bases, leaving 14 bases between them. CDR3 bases: TGTGCCAGCACGCGGGGTTGGGCGGATACGCAGTATCTT. It specifies CASTRGWADTQYL.

Within the sample, this clonotype is medium-sized. The rearrangement joins TRBV20-1 to TRBJ1-1; D ambiguous. Germline assignment: CDR1 DFQATT and CDR2 SNEGSKA (reference sequence). The CDR3 has 14 amino acids. V gave up 2 bases and J gave up 1 base, with 11 bases separating them. CDR3 in DNA: TGCAGTGCTAGACCTGAGCCGGCGAACACTGAAGCTTTCTTT. Encoded protein: CSARPEPANTEAFF.

This clonotype is judged medium-sized. The rearrangement joins TRBV4-1 to TRBJ2-5; no clear D. The CDR3 consists of 13 residues. Germline CDR1 reads MGHRA; CDR2 reads YSYEKL. Trimming cost V 4 bases and J 5 bases, with 11 bases left between them. CDR3 in amino acids: CASSLLLVETQYF. The CDR3, as DNA: TGCGCCAGCAGCCTCCTTTTAGTGGAGACCCAGTACTTC.

With respect to this clonotype: This could be a read error, since a much larger clone is one nucleotide away. The chain combines TRBV6-4 with TRBJ2-3; 8 bases are shared with TRBD1. The germline V gene encodes CDR1 MRHNA and CDR2 SNTAGT. This CDR3 has 14 amino acids. The CDR3 spells CACSDGQGADTQYF. The CDR3 region has the DNA TGTGCCTGCAGTGACGGACAGGGCGCAGATACGCAGTATTTT.

This clonotype was recorded a few times. A clone one base away is much larger, so this may be a read error. CDR3 coding DNA: TGCAGTGCTAGCGGCCTAGCGGGAGGAACCTACGAGCGGTACTTC. It encodes CSASGLAGGTYERYF. The rearrangement uses TRBV20-1 and TRBJ2-7, with TRBD2 identical over 11 bases. The CDR3 runs to 15 residues. Germline lookup yields CDR1 DFQATT and CDR2 SNEGSKA (reference sequence).

V and J are TRBV24-1 and TRBJ2-7, with 7 bases matching TRBD1. This CDR3 comprises 16 residues. Germline lookup yields CDR1 KGHDR and CDR2 SFDVKD. V was pared by 5 bases and J by 0 bases, with 9 bases of the junction left unmatched. The CDR3: CATSGVQSGGSYEQYF. The CDR3 nucleotides are TGTGCCACCAGTGGTGTCCAATCAGGGGGCTCCTACGAGCAGTACTTC.

To note about this clonotype: A much larger clone differs by one base, so this may be a read error. J is TRBJ2-5 and V is TRBV4-1; 11 positions match TRBD2. Germline V gives CDR1 MGHRA, CDR2 YSYEKL. The CDR3 is 16 amino acids. Here the CDR3 DNA reads TGCGCCAGCAGCCAAGGACTAGCGGGACCCCAAGAGACCCTGTACTTC. Translating it yields CASSQGLAGPQETLYF.

Points on this clonotype: A junction end diverges from the germline sequence, so it may reflect a read error. The genes are TRBV7-2 and TRBJ2-7; 14 positions match TRBD2. CDR3 size: 18 residues. Germline values: CDR1 SGHTA, CDR2 FQGNSA. The CDR3 loop is CASSFLSGTSGSSCEQYF. DNA for the CDR3: TGTGCCAGCAGCTTCCTATCGGGGACTAGCGGGAGCTCCTGCGAGCAGTACTTC. Together with reference TRBV7-2 and TRBJ2-7, the CDR3 gives the full variable domain: GAGVSQSPSNKVTEKGKDVELRCDPISGHTALYWYRQSLGQGLEFLIYFQGNSAPDKSGLPSDRFSAERTGGSVSTLTIQRTQQEDSAVYLCASSFLSGTSGSSCEQYFGPGTRLTVT.

Relative to its sample, this clonotype is medium-sized. The chain uses TRBV27 and TRBJ2-7; 9 positions match TRBD1. CDR3 length equals 17 residues. Trimming took 5 bases from V and 4 from J; bases not matched to a gene: 15. Germline lookup yields CDR1 MNHEY and CDR2 SMNVEV (reference sequence). This CDR3 is CASSRKTPGQGGYEQYF. The DNA of the CDR3 is TGTGCCAGCAGTCGAAAAACACCGGGACAGGGTGGTTACGAGCAGTACTTC.

By its share, this clonotype is medium-sized. At one of its ends the junction is not consistent with the germline gene, which may arise from a read error. The gene calls are TRBV7-6 and TRBJ2-7, with 7 nucleotides matching TRBD1. In germline, CDR1 is SGHVS, CDR2 FNYEAQ. The CDR3 has 14 residues. The chain's CDR3 is CASSSGTDSYEQYF. CDR3 nucleotide sequence: TGTGCCAGCAGCTCCGGGACAGACTCCTATGAGCAGTACTTC.

This clonotype is labeled medium-sized (0.01 to 0.1%). CDR3 bases: TGTGCCAGCAGCCCAAACGACAGGGCCAGACAGCCCCAGCATTTT. Its translation: CASSPNDRARQPQHF. This chain joins TRBV9 and TRBJ1-5; TRBD1 matches at 7 bases. The V gene end was trimmed by 4 bases and the J gene end by 7 bases; junction bases not matched to a gene: 11. This CDR3 comprises 15 residues. The germline gives CDR1 SGDLS, CDR2 YYNGEE. Based on the CDR3 plus reference TRBV9 and TRBJ1-5, the full variable domain is DSGVTQTPKHLITATGQRVTLRCSPRSGDLSVYWYQQSLDQGLQFLIQYYNGEERAKGNILERFSAQQFPDLHSELNLSSLELGDSALYFCASSPNDRARQPQHFGDGTRLSIL.

This clonotype counts as medium-sized. The V gene is TRBV19, the J gene TRBJ2-5; no reliable D call. Looked up from germline, CDR1 is LNHDA and CDR2 is SQIVND (reference sequence). The V end lost 4 bases, the J end lost 5 bases, and 17 bases lay between the germline ends. This CDR3 region has 15 residues. In nucleotides, the CDR3 is TGTGCCAGTAGTACCCGGACCGCGGACGGGGAGACCCAGTACTTC. Encoded protein: CASSTRTADGETQYF.

This clonotype is deemed large. The rearrangement joins TRBV28 to TRBJ1-1; the match to TRBD1 covers 7 bases. From germline, CDR1 is MDHEN and CDR2 SYDVKM. The ends lost 3 bases at V and 7 bases at J; junction bases unmatched: 2. The CDR3 spans 12 residues. CDR3 in DNA: TGTGCCAGCAGTTTGACAGGGATTGAAGCTTTCTTT. It specifies CASSLTGIEAFF.

The chain employs TRBV19 and TRBJ2-3; tentatively, D is TRBD1 or TRBD2 (5 bases each). V was cut by 3 bases and J by 2 bases, with 9 bases left in between. The CDR3 loop spans 14 amino acids. Germline loops: CDR1 LNHDA, CDR2 SQIVND (reference sequence). The CDR3: CASSIGANTDTQYF. The CDR3 nucleotides are TGTGCCAGTAGTATCGGGGCCAACACAGATACGCAGTATTTT.

This clonotype is medium-sized within its sample. The chain recombines TRBV28 with TRBJ2-1, with D tentatively TRBD2 (7 bases). V was cut by 3 bases and J by 5 bases, with 14 bases left in between. In germline, CDR1 is MDHEN, CDR2 SYDVKM. The CDR3 sequence is 15 residues long. For the CDR3, the DNA is TGTGCCAGCAGTTTCGAGGGGGGGGTTAACAATGAGCAGTTCTTC. Translating it yields CASSFEGGVNNEQFF.

This clonotype has only a few counts. This chain uses TRBV7-3 with TRBJ2-7, with 7 bases matching TRBD2. The CDR3 runs to 15 residues. Germline V CDR1 and CDR2: SGHTA, FQGTGA. The V segment lost 3 bases and the J segment 0 bases; nucleotides outside the gene matches: 5. CDR3 in DNA: TGTGCCAGCAGCTTTAGCGGGCAGAACTCCTACGAGCAGTACTTC. This gives the protein CASSFSGQNSYEQYF.

Concerning this clonotype itself: Given a much more abundant clone one base away, this may be a read error. This chain joins TRBV7-3 and TRBJ2-1; no clear D. This CDR3 spans 14 amino acids. The germline V gene has CDR1 SGHTA and CDR2 FQGTGA. In nucleotides, the CDR3 is TGTGCCAGCAGCTTAGGTAATTCCTACAATGAGCAGTGCTTC. This codes for CASSLGNSYNEQCF.

In this sample, this clonotype is large (0.1 to 1%). The chain recombines TRBV28 with TRBJ2-2, with 8 bases that match TRBD2. This CDR3 is 16 amino acids long. Germline V gives CDR1 MDHEN, CDR2 SYDVKM. V was clipped by 6 bases and J by 2 bases; unmatched bases: 8. CDR3 nucleotide sequence: TGTGCCAGCAGGGTTAGCGGGACCCTAAACACCGGGGAGCTGTTTTTT. It specifies CASRVSGTLNTGELFF.

In its sample, this clonotype ranks as medium-sized. The chain has TRBV27 and TRBJ1-5, with a tentative D call TRBD1 (6 bases). Trimming shortened V by 4 bases and J by 2 bases, and 9 bases separated the two germline ends. The CDR3 spans 14 residues. Germline CDR1 reads MNHEY; CDR2 reads SMNVEV (reference sequence). The CDR3 reads CASSSWTGNQPQHF. The CDR3 coding sequence is TGTGCCAGCAGTTCCTGGACAGGCAATCAGCCCCAGCATTTT.

Remarks on this clonotype: Compared with germline, one end of the junction differs, possibly owing to a read error. V and J are TRBV4-1 and TRBJ2-1; 8 bases line up with TRBD2. From germline, CDR1 is MGHRA and CDR2 YSYEKL. This CDR3 region has 16 residues. DNA of the CDR3: TGCGCCAGCAGCCAAGAAGGGACTAGGCCTTACAATGAGCAGTCCTTC. Translated, it gives CASSQEGTRPYNEQSF.

The chain is built from TRBV6-1 and TRBJ2-7; 11 bases are a match to TRBD1. J lost 7 bases, V lost 2 bases, and 10 bases had no gene match. Germline V gives CDR1 MNHNS, CDR2 SASEGT. CDR3 size: 16 residues. CDR3 nucleotide sequence: TGTGCCAGCAGTGAATATGGGACAGGGGGTAAACGGGAGCAGTACTTC. Translated: CASSEYGTGGKREQYF.

In its sample, this clonotype is medium-sized. The chain employs TRBV25-1 and TRBJ2-1; 10 bases fit TRBD2. The CDR3 is made up of 14 amino acids. The ends lost 6 bases at V and 4 bases at J; junction bases unmatched: 3. Germline V gene lookup returns CDR1 MGHDK and CDR2 SYGVNS. The CDR3 sequence is CASSLAGEYNEQFF. Written as DNA, the CDR3 is TGTGCCAGCAGCCTAGCGGGAGAGTACAATGAGCAGTTCTTC.

This clonotype has only a few counts. The rearrangement links TRBV7-3 to TRBJ2-5; possibly TRBD1 for D (6 bases). CDR1 is SGHTA, CDR2 FQGTGA, per germline. The V end was cut by 1 base, the J end by 4 bases, with 13 bases between. The CDR3 is made up of 15 amino acids. DNA for the CDR3: TGTGCCAGCAGCTTAAGTAACAGGGACGGAGAGACCCAGTACTTC. Residues: CASSLSNRDGETQYF.

This clonotype was counted only a few times. The chain carries TRBV29-1 and TRBJ2-7; the D gene could be TRBD1 or TRBD2 (5 bases each). Trimming stripped 6 bases from V and 1 base from J, with 13 bases between. Germline lookup yields CDR1 SQVTM and CDR2 ANQGSEA. The CDR3 contains 13 residues. CDR3 residues: CSVLRDGSYEQYF. The CDR3 DNA reads as TGCAGCGTGCTCCGGGACGGATCCTACGAGCAGTACTTC.